Below are 13 T cell receptor beta chains sequenced from a single sample in a study of cytomegalovirus exposure and HLA in healthy donors. Researchers ran the PCR with 60 Vbeta and 13 Jbeta primers. The repertoire was sequenced with immunoSEQ multiplex PCR; TCRdb's copy has only in-frame clones and lacks some. The sample holds about 270,000 clones; roughly 70% are singletons and the top ten take 2% to 2.5%. The sample consisted of PBMCs. The receptors derive from a female donor in good health and CMV-seronegative.

The chain couples TRBV10-1 to TRBJ2-1; the match to TRBD2 covers 10 bases. The CDR3 loop spans 20 amino acids. Germline V gene lookup returns CDR1 WNHNN and CDR2 SYGVQD (reference sequence). V shed 0 bases, J shed 9 bases, and the junction held 20 bases outside the gene matches. The CDR3: CASSESASGSPGALVGEQFF. CDR3 nucleotides: TGCGCCAGCAGTGAGTCGGCTAGCGGGAGTCCCGGGGCGTTGGTGGGTGAGCAGTTCTTC.

There are a few counts of this clone. This chain uses TRBV21-1 with TRBJ2-1; no check of the table's D call, TRBD2, against the DNA was made. TRBV21-1 is a pseudogene segment. The CDR3 extends over 15 amino acids. The CDR3 spells CASSPPGTGEDEQFF. The DNA of the CDR3 is TGTGCCAGCAGCCCTCCTGGGACGGGAGAGGATGAGCAGTTCTTC.

J is TRBJ1-6 and V is TRBV7-2, with a possible D match to TRBD1 (6 bases). This CDR3 region has 15 residues. The germline V gene encodes CDR1 SGHTA and CDR2 FQGNSA. With 3 bases removed from V and 7 bases from J, the gap between germline ends came to 13 bases. The CDR3 DNA reads TGTGCCAGCAGCTTCAGAGGGGGAGGGAATTCACCCCTCCACTTT. This encodes CASSFRGGGNSPLHF.

V is TRBV7-9 and J is TRBJ2-3; 8 bases are shared with TRBD1. Germline trimming cut 8 bases from V and 5 bases from J; bases unmatched to any gene: 12. Germline values: CDR1 SEHNR, CDR2 FQNEAQ (reference sequence). The CDR3 spans 15 residues. Written as DNA, the CDR3 is TGTGCCAGCTTCGGGGACAGGTCTTCCGGAGATACGCAGTATTTT. As protein: CASFGDRSSGDTQYF.

This chain links TRBV5-1 with TRBJ2-7; D is undetermined. Trimming left V 0 bases short and J 0 bases short, with 10 bases between. The germline V gene encodes CDR1 SGHRS and CDR2 YFSETQ. The CDR3 length is 15 residues. The CDR3 protein is CASSLAVFSSYEQYF. The DNA of the CDR3 is TGCGCCAGCAGCTTGGCGGTCTTCTCCTCCTACGAGCAGTACTTC.

This clone showed up just once. The chain combines TRBV5-4 with TRBJ2-5; 9 nucleotides agree with TRBD1. The V gene end was trimmed by 1 base and the J gene end by 5 bases; junction bases not matched to a gene: 6. CDR3 size: 15 residues. The germline V gene encodes CDR1 SGHNT and CDR2 YYREEE (reference sequence). CDR3 DNA: TGTGCCAGCAGCTTGCGGGACAGGGACGGGGAGACCCAGTACTTC. This encodes CASSLRDRDGETQYF.

The V call is TRBV6-1, the J call TRBJ1-2; D is undetermined. The CDR3 runs 14 residues. Germline-derived CDR1 and CDR2 are MNHNS and SASEGT. V dropped 6 bases and J dropped 2 bases, with 13 bases sitting between them. The CDR3 DNA reads as TGTGCCAGCAGACCTATGACACCCAACTATGGCTACACCTTC. Amino acids: CASRPMTPNYGYTF.

This clone turned up a few times. The J gene is TRBJ1-1, the V gene TRBV6-1; perhaps TRBD1 as D (6 bases). V gave up 6 bases and J gave up 4 bases, with 15 bases separating them. Per germline, CDR1 MNHNS and CDR2 SASEGT. CDR3 length: 14 amino acids. In nucleotides, the CDR3 is TGTGCCAGCAGCTTCCGGGACACGGTCACTGAAGCTTTCTTT. Translated: CASSFRDTVTEAFF.

The J gene is TRBJ2-7, the V gene TRBV5-1; 9 nucleotides align to TRBD2. The V gene's germline CDR1 is SGHRS and CDR2 YFSETQ. The CDR3 extends over 15 amino acids. V trimming: 0 bases; J trimming: 7 bases; junction bases outside the gene matches: 8. In DNA, the CDR3 is TGCGCCAGCAGCTTGGCTGGGCTAGCGGGACAAGAGCAGTACTTC. Protein: CASSLAGLAGQEQYF.

This chain uses TRBV28 with TRBJ2-1, with a weak D call TRBD2 (5 bases). Germline CDR1 reads MDHEN; CDR2 reads SYDVKM. The germline V and J ends were trimmed by 7 bases and 6 bases, with 19 bases remaining between them. The CDR3 sequence is 15 residues long. The CDR3 DNA sequence: TGTGCCAGCACCCTAGGCGGGCTACCATCCAATGAGCAGTTCTTC. Amino acid sequence: CASTLGGLPSNEQFF.

This chain connects TRBV11-3 to TRBJ2-5; the match to TRBD2 covers 8 bases. The ends lost 5 bases at V and 11 bases at J; junction bases unmatched: 4. Germline V lookup: CDR1 SGHNT, CDR2 YENEEA. The CDR3 contains 11 residues. The CDR3 bases are TGTGCCAGCAGCCCCGGGGGGGAGCAGTACTTC. Translating gives CASSPGGEQYF.

This sequence joins TRBV27 and TRBJ2-7; TRBD1 aligns across 9 bases. The V gene end was trimmed by 5 bases and the J gene end by 4 bases; junction bases not matched to a gene: 3. Germline V gene sequence: CDR1 MNHEY, CDR2 SMNVEV (reference sequence). This CDR3 is built from 13 residues. The CDR3 spells CASSAGTGYEQYF. CDR3 nucleotides: TGTGCCAGCAGTGCCGGGACAGGGTACGAGCAGTACTTC.

The genes are TRBV15 and TRBJ1-2; D gene uncertain. The germline V gene has CDR1 LNHNV and CDR2 YYDKDF (reference sequence). The CDR3 is 13 residues long. The V end was cut by 0 bases, the J end by 6 bases, with 8 bases between. CDR3 sequence: CATSRDGLDGYTF. The CDR3 bases are TGTGCCACCAGCAGAGACGGACTCGATGGCTACACCTTC.